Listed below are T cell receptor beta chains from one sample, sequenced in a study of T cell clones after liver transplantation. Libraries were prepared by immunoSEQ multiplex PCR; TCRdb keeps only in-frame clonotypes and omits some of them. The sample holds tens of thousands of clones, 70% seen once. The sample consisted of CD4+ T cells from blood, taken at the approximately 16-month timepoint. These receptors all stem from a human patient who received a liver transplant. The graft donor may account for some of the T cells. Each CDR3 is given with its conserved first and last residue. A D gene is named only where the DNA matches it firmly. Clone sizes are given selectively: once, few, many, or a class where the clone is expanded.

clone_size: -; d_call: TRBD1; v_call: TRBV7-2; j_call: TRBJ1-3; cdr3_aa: CASSLMGQGNTIYF; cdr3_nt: TGTGCCAGCAGCCTGATGGGACAGGGAAACACCATATATTTT
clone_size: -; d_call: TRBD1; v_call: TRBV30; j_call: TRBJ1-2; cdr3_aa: CACHRGGYGYTF; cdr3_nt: TGTGCCTGCCACAGGGGAGGCTATGGCTACACCTTC
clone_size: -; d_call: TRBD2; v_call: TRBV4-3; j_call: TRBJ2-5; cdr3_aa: CASSQDAGGPIKTQYF; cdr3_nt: TGCGCCAGCAGCCAAGATGCGGGAGGGCCGATAAAGACCCAGTACTTC
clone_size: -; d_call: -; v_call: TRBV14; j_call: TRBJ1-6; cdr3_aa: CASSVVRNSPLHF; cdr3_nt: TGTGCCAGCTCGGTGGTTCGAAATTCACCCCTCCACTTT
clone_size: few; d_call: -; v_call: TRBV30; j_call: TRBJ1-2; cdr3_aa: CAWKRQSYSNYGYTF; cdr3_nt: TGTGCCTGGAAGCGACAGTCTTATTCTAACTATGGCTACACCTTC
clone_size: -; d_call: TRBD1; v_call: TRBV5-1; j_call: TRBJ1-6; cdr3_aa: CASSPADRNNSPLHF; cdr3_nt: TGCGCCAGCAGCCCCGCGGACAGGAATAATTCACCCCTCCACTTT
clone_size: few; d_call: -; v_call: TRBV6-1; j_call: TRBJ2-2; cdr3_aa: CASSEYRGNTGELFF; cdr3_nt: TGTGCCAGCAGTGAATATCGGGGTAACACCGGGGAGCTGTTTTTT
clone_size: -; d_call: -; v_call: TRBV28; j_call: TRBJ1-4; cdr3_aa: CASSLSGGGTNEKLFF; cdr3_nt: TGTGCCAGCAGTTTATCGGGGGGAGGGACTAATGAAAAACTGTTTTTT
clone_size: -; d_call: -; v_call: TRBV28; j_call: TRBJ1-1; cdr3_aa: CASSRVVRAMNTEAFF; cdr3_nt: TGTGCCAGCAGTCGCGTTGTACGGGCCATGAACACTGAAGCTTTCTTT
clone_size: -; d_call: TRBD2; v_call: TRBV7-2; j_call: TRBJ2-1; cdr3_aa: CASSLKASGGGWNNEQFF; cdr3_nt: TGTGCCAGCAGCTTAAAGGCTAGCGGGGGTGGATGGAACAATGAGCAGTTCTTC
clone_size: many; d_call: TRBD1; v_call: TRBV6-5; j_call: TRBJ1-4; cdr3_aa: CASSSGQGLREKLFF; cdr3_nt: TGTGCCAGCAGTTCGGGACAGGGGCTTCGTGAAAAACTGTTTTTT
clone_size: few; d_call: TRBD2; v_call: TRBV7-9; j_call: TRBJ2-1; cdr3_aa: CASSFWLAGNEQFF; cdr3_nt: TGTGCCAGCAGCTTTTGGCTAGCGGGGAATGAGCAGTTCTTC
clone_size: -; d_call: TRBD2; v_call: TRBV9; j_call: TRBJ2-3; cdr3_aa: CASSRGAGGPTDTQYF; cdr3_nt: TGTGCCAGCAGCCGAGGAGCGGGAGGGCCCACAGATACGCAGTATTTT
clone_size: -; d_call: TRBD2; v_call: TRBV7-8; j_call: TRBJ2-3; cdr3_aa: CASSPEASGLALGQDTQYF; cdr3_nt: TGTGCCAGCAGCCCCGAGGCATCGGGACTAGCTTTAGGTCAAGATACGCAGTATTTT
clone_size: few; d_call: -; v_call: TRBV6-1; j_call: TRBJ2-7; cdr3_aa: CASSEGQLHSYEQYF; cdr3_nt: TGTGCCAGCAGTGAAGGACAGCTTCACTCCTACGAGCAGTACTTC
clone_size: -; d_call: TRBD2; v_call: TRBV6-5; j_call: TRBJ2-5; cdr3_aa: CASSFLAGGLRTQYF; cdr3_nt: TGTGCCAGCAGCTTCCTAGCGGGGGGGTTACGGACCCAGTACTTC
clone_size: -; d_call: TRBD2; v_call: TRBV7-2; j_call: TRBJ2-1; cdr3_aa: CASSPRSREGSFF; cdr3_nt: TGTGCCAGCAGCCCCCGCTCGCGGGAGGGTTCGTTCTTC
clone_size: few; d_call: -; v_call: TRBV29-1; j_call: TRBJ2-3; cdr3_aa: CSVEGTDTQYF; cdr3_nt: TGCAGCGTTGAAGGCACAGATACGCAGTATTTT
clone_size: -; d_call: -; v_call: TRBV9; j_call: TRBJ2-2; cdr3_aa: CASSVSGQGNTGELFF; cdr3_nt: TGTGCCAGCAGCGTAAGTGGTCAGGGGAACACCGGGGAGCTGTTTTTT
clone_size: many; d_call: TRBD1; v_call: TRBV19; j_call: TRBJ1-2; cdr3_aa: CASSSRTGGNDGYTF; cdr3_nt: TGTGCCAGTAGTTCCCGGACAGGGGGAAATGATGGCTACACCTTC
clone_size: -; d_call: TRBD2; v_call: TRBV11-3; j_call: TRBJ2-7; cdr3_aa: CASTKRGGEVGSYEQYF; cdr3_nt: TGTGCCAGCACAAAACGGGGGGGCGAGGTAGGGAGCTACGAGCAGTACTTC
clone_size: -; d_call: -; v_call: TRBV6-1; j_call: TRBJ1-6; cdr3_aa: CASSEGGPAGASPLHF; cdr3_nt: TGTGCCAGCAGTGAAGGGGGGCCTGCGGGGGCTTCACCCCTCCACTTT
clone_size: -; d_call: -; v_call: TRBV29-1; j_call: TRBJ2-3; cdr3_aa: CSVEHRADTQYF; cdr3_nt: TGCAGCGTTGAACATCGGGCAGATACGCAGTATTTT
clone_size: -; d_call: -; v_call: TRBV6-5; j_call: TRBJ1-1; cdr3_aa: CASSLDGRTEAFF; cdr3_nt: TGTGCCAGCAGTCTCGACGGCCGCACTGAAGCTTTCTTT
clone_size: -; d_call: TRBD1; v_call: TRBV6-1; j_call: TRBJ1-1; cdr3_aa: CASSERRDRAFF; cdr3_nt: TGTGCCAGCAGTGAAAGAAGGGACAGGGCTTTCTTT
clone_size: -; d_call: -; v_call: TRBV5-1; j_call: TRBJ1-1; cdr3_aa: CASSPGAGPLNTEAFF; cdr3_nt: TGCGCCAGCAGCCCTGGGGCAGGACCCCTGAACACTGAAGCTTTCTTT
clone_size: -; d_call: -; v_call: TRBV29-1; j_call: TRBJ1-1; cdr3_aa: CSVVRGGVNTEAFF; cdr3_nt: TGCAGCGTTGTGAGAGGGGGGGTGAACACTGAAGCTTTCTTT
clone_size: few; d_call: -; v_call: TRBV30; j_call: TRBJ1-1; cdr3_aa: CAWSKGEVAEAFF; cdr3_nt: TGTGCCTGGAGCAAGGGGGAGGTAGCTGAAGCTTTCTTT
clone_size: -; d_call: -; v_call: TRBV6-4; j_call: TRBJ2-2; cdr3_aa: CASSDLLGTGELFF; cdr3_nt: TGTGCCAGCAGTGACCTCTTGGGAACCGGGGAGCTGTTTTTT
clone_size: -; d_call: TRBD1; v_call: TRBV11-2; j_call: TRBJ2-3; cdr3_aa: CASSLVLTGGRWTDTQYF; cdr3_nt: TGTGCCAGCAGCTTAGTCCTCACAGGGGGGAGGTGGACAGATACGCAGTATTTT
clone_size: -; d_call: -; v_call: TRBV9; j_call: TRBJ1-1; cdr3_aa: CASSKLSMNTEAFF; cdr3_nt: TGTGCCAGCAGCAAGTTAAGTATGAACACTGAAGCTTTCTTT
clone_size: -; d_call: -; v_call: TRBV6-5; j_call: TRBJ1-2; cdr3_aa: CASRIRQNYGYTF; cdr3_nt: TGTGCCAGCCGGATTAGACAGAACTATGGCTACACCTTC
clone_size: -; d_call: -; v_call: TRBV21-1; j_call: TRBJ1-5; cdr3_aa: CASSPQDYSNQPQHF; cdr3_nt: TGTGCCAGCAGCCCACAGGATTATAGCAATCAGCCCCAGCATTTT
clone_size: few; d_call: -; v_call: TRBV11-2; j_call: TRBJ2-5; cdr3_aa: CASSLGGQETQYF; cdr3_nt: TGTGCCAGCAGCTTAGGTGGACAAGAGACCCAGTACTTC
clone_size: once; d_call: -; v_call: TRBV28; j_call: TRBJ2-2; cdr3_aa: CASSLMGKRVPGELFF; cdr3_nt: TGTGCCAGCAGTTTAATGGGAAAACGAGTCCCCGGGGAGCTGTTTTTT
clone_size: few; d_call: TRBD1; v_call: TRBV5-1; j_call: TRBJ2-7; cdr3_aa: CASSPGQGITYEQYF; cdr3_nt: TGCGCCAGCAGCCCGGGACAGGGAATCACCTACGAGCAGTACTTC
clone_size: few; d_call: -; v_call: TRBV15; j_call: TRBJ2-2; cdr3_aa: CATSRGDTGELFF; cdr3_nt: TGTGCCACCAGCAGAGGCGACACCGGGGAGCTGTTTTTT
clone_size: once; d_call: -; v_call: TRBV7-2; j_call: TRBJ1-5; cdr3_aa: CASSLNEGWVQPQHF; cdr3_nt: TGTGCCAGCAGCCTTAATGAGGGGTGGGTTCAGCCCCAGCATTTT
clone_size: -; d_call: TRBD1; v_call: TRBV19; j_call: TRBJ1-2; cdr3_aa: CASSIEVRQGAVRGYTF; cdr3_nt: TGTGCCAGTAGTATAGAAGTGCGACAGGGGGCAGTGAGGGGCTACACCTTC
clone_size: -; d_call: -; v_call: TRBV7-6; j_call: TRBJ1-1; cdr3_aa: CASSPRDSATEAFF; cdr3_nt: TGTGCCAGCAGCCCCAGGGATAGTGCCACTGAAGCTTTCTTT
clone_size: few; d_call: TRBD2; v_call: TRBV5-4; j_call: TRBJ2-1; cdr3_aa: CASSLGGLAGGYNEQFF; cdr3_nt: TGTGCCAGCAGCTTGGGAGGACTAGCGGGGGGGTACAATGAGCAGTTCTTC
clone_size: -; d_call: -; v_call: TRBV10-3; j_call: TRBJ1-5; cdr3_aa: CAISGSLRSGGNQPQHF; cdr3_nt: TGTGCCATCAGTGGGAGCCTCAGGAGCGGAGGCAATCAGCCCCAGCATTTT
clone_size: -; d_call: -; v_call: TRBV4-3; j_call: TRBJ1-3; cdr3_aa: CASSQQQGNTIYF; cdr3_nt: TGCGCCAGCAGCCAGCAACAGGGAAACACCATATATTTT
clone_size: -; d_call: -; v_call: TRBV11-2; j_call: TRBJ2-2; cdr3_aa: CASSLAGPQLTGELFF; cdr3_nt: TGTGCCAGCAGCTTAGCAGGGCCTCAATTGACCGGGGAGCTGTTTTTT
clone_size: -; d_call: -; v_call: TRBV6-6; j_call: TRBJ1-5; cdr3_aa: CASSGGGGGNQPQHF; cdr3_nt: TGTGCCAGCAGTGGGGGCGGGGGAGGCAATCAGCCCCAGCATTTT
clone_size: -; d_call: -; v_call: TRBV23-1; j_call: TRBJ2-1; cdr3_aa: CASSQPSIYTGLLAEYSNEQFF; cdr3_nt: TGCGCCAGCAGTCAACCGTCGATATACACAGGGCTGTTGGCCGAATATAGCAATGAGCAGTTCTTC
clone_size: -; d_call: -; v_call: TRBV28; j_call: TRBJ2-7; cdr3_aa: CASSIGTASHEQYF; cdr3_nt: TGTGCCAGCAGTATCGGGACCGCTTCCCACGAGCAGTACTTC
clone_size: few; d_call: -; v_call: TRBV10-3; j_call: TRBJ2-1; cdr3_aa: CAIASGRSYNEQFF; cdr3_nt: TGTGCCATCGCCTCGGGACGTTCCTACAATGAGCAGTTCTTC
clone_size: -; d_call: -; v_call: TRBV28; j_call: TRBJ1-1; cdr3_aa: CASSLRAVMNTEAFF; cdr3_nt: TGTGCCAGCAGTTTAAGGGCAGTTATGAACACTGAAGCTTTCTTT
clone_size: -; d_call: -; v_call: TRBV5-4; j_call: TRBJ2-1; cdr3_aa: CASSRERWPRDEQFF; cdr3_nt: TGTGCCAGCAGCCGAGAACGTTGGCCGAGGGATGAGCAGTTCTTC
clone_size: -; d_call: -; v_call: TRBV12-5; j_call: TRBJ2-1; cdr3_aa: CASGQLNEQFF; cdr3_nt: TGTGCTAGTGGCCAGCTCAATGAGCAGTTCTTC
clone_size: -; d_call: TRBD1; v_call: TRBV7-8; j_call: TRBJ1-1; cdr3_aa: CASSLIRLAGGTMNTEAFF; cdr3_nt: TGTGCCAGCAGCTTAATAAGGCTGGCAGGGGGGACCATGAACACTGAAGCTTTCTTT
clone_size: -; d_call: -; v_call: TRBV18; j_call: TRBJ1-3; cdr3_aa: CASSPFDSSSGNTIYF; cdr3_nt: TGTGCCAGCTCACCCTTTGACAGCAGCTCTGGAAACACCATATATTTT
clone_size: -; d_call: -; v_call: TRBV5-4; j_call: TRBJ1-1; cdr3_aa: CASSLPSGGLPNTEAFF; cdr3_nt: TGTGCCAGCAGCTTGCCTTCCGGGGGACTGCCGAACACTGAAGCTTTCTTT
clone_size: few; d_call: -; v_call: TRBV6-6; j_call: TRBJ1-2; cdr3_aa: CASTGSSYGYTF; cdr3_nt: TGTGCCAGCACTGGCAGTAGCTATGGCTACACCTTC
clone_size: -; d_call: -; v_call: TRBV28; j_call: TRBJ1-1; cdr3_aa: CASSLGWIVSGTEAFF; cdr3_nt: TGTGCCAGCAGTTTGGGTTGGATAGTTTCTGGCACTGAAGCTTTCTTT
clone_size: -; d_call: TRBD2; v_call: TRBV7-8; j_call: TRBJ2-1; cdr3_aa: CASSPRRGDEQFF; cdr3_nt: TGTGCCAGCAGCCCCAGGCGGGGGGATGAGCAGTTCTTC
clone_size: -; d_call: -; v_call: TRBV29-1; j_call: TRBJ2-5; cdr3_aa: CSVAKGSSPETQYF; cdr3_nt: TGCAGCGTCGCTAAGGGTAGCAGTCCAGAGACCCAGTACTTC
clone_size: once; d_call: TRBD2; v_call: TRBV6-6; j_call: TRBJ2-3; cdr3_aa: CASSYPGGATDTQYF; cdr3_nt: TGTGCCAGCAGTTACCCCGGGGGGGCCACAGATACGCAGTATTTT